These 7 T cell receptor beta chains were sequenced from one sample in a study of T cell responses to AZD1222 COVID-19 vaccine. The table came from immunoSEQ multiplex PCR; TCRdb's copy has only in-frame clones and leaves some out. Altogether tens of thousands of clones are present, less than 90% being singletons, with the ten largest covering approximately 15%. Sequencing used peripheral blood, obtained on day 0 of AZD1222 vaccination. These receptors all come from an adult in good health.

The rearrangement uses TRBV4-2 and TRBJ1-1; D not certain. This CDR3 has 15 residues. Germline loops: CDR1 LGHNA, CDR2 YNFKEQ. V lost 1 base, J lost 2 bases, and 11 bases lay in between. This CDR3 reads CASSQAWAANTEAFF. CDR3 bases: TGTGCCAGCAGCCAAGCCTGGGCAGCAAACACTGAAGCTTTCTTT.

The J gene is TRBJ2-5, the V gene TRBV15; D gene ambiguous. Trimming removed 0 bases from V and 5 bases from J, with 7 bases in between. Germline CDR1 and CDR2: LNHNV and YYDKDF (reference sequence). The CDR3 spans 13 residues. The CDR3 protein is CATSRDFLETQYF. The CDR3 bases are TGTGCCACCAGCAGAGATTTTTTGGAGACCCAGTACTTC.

The chain is built from TRBV6-2 or TRBV6-3 and TRBJ2-2; 7 bases line up with TRBD2. Germline V gene sequence: CDR1 MNHEY, CDR2 SVGEGT. V trimming: 5 bases; J trimming: 3 bases; junction bases outside the gene matches: 6. The CDR3 is 15 residues long. The CDR3 region is CASSTRDYYTGELFF. DNA for the CDR3: TGTGCCAGCAGTACCCGGGACTACTACACCGGGGAGCTGTTTTTT.

The V and J genes are TRBV11-3 and TRBJ1-1; 7 bases match TRBD1. The CDR3 is 13 residues long. J gave up 1 base and V 5 bases, and 1 base lay outside the gene matches. Germline V gene lookup returns CDR1 SGHNT and CDR2 YENEEA. The CDR3 is CASSQGGNTEAFF. CDR3 DNA sequence: TGTGCCAGCAGCCAGGGGGGGAACACTGAAGCTTTCTTT.

V gene TRBV2 combines with J gene TRBJ2-7, with 7 bases that match TRBD1. V was pared by 6 bases and J by 4 bases, with 3 bases of the junction left unmatched. CDR1 SNHLY and CDR2 FYNNEI come from the germline V gene. The CDR3 runs 12 residues. CDR3 in amino acids: CASRRQGYEQYF. In DNA, the CDR3 is TGTGCCAGCAGACGACAGGGTTACGAGCAGTACTTC.

This chain connects TRBV6-4 to TRBJ2-7; tentatively, D is TRBD2 (6 bases). CDR3 length: 17 residues. The ends were cut back, 4 bases at V and 3 bases at J, with 22 bases in the middle. Per germline, CDR1 MRHNA and CDR2 SNTAGT. CDR3 in amino acids: CASSVSQVGGLVYEQYF. The CDR3 DNA follows: TGTGCCAGCAGTGTAAGTCAAGTGGGGGGATTGGTCTACGAGCAGTACTTC.

The gene calls are TRBV30 and TRBJ1-1, with D possibly being TRBD1 (6 bases). The V end was cut by 4 bases, the J end by 3 bases, with 12 bases between. The CDR3 length is 13 residues. Per the germline V gene, CDR1 is GTSNPN and CDR2 is SVGIG (reference sequence). The CDR3 nucleotides read TGTGCCTGGAAACAGGGTGCGGACACTGAAGCTTTCTTT. Its protein product is CAWKQGADTEAFF.